This T cell receptor beta chain is drawn from a study of regulatory T cells in long-lasting Graves disease. In the study overall: For under 3 months, newly diagnosed Graves' patients had been taking antithyroid drugs. Study-wide points: Patients with persistent disease showed a bias toward TRBV28, TRBJ1-2 and TRBJ2-5.

Germline V gives CDR1 SGDLS, CDR2 YYNGEE. The CDR3 spans 15 residues. V was pared by 2 bases and J by 2 bases, with 5 bases of the junction left unmatched. A note on this clonotype: Its antigen is currently unknown.

Researchers made TCR beta libraries by using iRepertoire HTBI primers and running Arm-PCR on CDR3 regions. TCRdb reanalysed the multiplex PCR reads using MiXCR and keeps one entry per CDR3 protein. The profile covers about 560,000 distinct CDR3 sequences, with roughly 15% appearing a single time and around 12% taken by the ten largest. Regarding time point: newly diagnosed GD, antithyroid drugs for less than 3 months. After RNA was extracted from PBMCs, the TCR library was made from it. These data were likewise used in another study, on T cells in Graves' hyperthyroidism and ophthalmopathy. That report adds: Any patient presenting with uncontrolled infection, other autoimmune disease, pregnancy or lactation was left out.

This chain joins TRBV9 and TRBJ2-3; 7 nucleotides match TRBD1. This specimen consisted of peripheral blood mononuclear cells (PBMCs), obtained at new diagnosis, from a patient treated with antithyroid drugs. The receptor was isolated from a young man with Graves disease. The CDR3, as DNA: TGTGCCAGCAGCGTCCAGGACAGGACCACAGATACGCAGTATTTT. It encodes CASSVQDRTTDTQYF.